This T cell receptor beta chain came from a study of tumor and adjacent non-tumor tissue in lung cancer (dated by TCRdb to between 2018 and 2020). Notes on the research overall: Patients with adenocarcinoma (approximately 11), squamous cell carcinoma (2) and small cell lung cancer (1) were included in the cohort. The approximately 15 enrolled patients, of whom 10 were men and 5 were women, were aged about 31 to 85 years and were diagnosed with TNM stage I to III disease. In total, sequencing yielded over 95 million productive TCRbeta reads, which works out to an average of approximately 4 million reads per sample. Under 35 paired specimens, one tumor and one normal lung sample per patient, were profiled by TCRbeta CDR3 sequencing. Bulk TCRbeta repertoires were compared between lung tumor tissue and matched distant non-tumor lung tissue obtained from around 16 lung cancer patients.

In the germline V gene (reference sequence), CDR1 corresponds to DFQATT and CDR2 to SNEGSKA. The CDR3 runs 16 residues from the cysteine to the phenylalanine. CDR3 DNA only is kept here, 48 bases in frame from base 1. Beyond this particular receptor, the publication reports: In normal lung, the top 100 clones accounted for a significantly larger cumulative share of the repertoire than in tumor tissue. TCR diversity was significantly higher in younger patients, and greater tumor TCR diversity was associated with shorter overall survival and shorter disease-free survival. Tumor tissue showed significantly higher TCR diversity (inverse Simpson) than normal lung tissue, at 431.37 vs 166.20 (P = 0.0075, Mann-Whitney U test). Peripheral blood was not sequenced, so blood TCRbeta repertoires in these lung cancer patients were not examined. The sequencing platform is not named in the methods, and unique molecular identifiers are not mentioned. Only roughly 14 patients were in the cohort, and the authors stated that larger samples and more detailed clinical data are needed.

The receptor library was made with multiplex PCR. This sample was sequenced with an Illumina HiSeq 2500. TCRbeta libraries were constructed through three rounds of nested PCR with primers (Table S4) according to protocols modified from ARM-PCR. PCR products of 200-500 bp were gel-excised and purified with the QIAquick gel extraction kit before sequencing. On the authors' methods: Trimmomatic was used to clean the reads, FLASH merged the cleaned reads into complete CDR3 sequences, and MiTCR assigned the sequences to V(D)J germline segments. Clonal diversity was computed as the inverse Simpson's index with VDJtools. Productive reads were defined as in-frame sequences without a premature stop codon. Using fastp at Q25 and MiXCR, TCRdb reprocessed the public reads and kept productive beta chains. Rows are combined by CDR3 protein, so each entry shows the most common genes and DNA. None of the V and J calls come from the authors' own analysis; TCRdb made them. The table for this sample lists more than 75,000 distinct CDR3 sequences; roughly 80% of them were counted only once. 13% of the sample is in the top ten clones.

RNA was isolated from bulk, unsorted tissue, and RNA quality was assessed with a NanoDrop ND-1000 and an Agilent 2100. Donors were newly diagnosed lung cancer patients admitted for thoracic surgery in China between August and November 2014, without prior chemotherapy. Anyone who had undergone radiotherapy or chemotherapy before, or who had another cancer at the same time, was left out of the study. Surgical tissue pieces of about 1-2.2 cm3 were preserved in RNAlater solution and stored at -80 °C until use. Concerning this clonotype: The antigen it recognizes is unknown. Germline is not matched at one junction end, which may reflect a read error.

The rearranged chain carries TRBV20-1 and TRBJ2-2; a tentative D call is TRBD2 (5 bases match). Sequences were obtained from lung tumor tissue. The receptor was isolated from a woman in her forties or fifties with non-small cell lung cancer. The nucleotide sequence reads as follows: TGCAGTGCCACCCTGATTGGGATTCTTGGCGCCGGGAAGCTATTTTTT. Translation gives CSATLIGILGAGKLFF.